This T cell receptor beta chain was recovered during a study of T cell responses to AZD1222 COVID-19 vaccine. General study results and limits: Females outnumbered males among donors, who were mostly white British; clonal diversity was possibly underestimated. The study sampled repertoires only after the peak T cell response. Dominant CD4 TCR responses targeted spike regions 160-218 and 743-854. Baseline seropositivity characterized only six AZD1222 recipients.

On this clone itself: Its antigen is as yet unknown.

Per germline, CDR1 LGHNA and CDR2 YNFKEQ. The V segment lost 1 base and the J segment 3 bases; nucleotides outside the gene matches: 15. This CDR3 spans 18 amino acids. Clones were sequenced by immunoSEQ multiplex PCR, and TCRdb holds only the in-frame ones, with some missing. The table lists about 100,000 clones, approximately 90% of them singletons. The sequence was collected from an adult in good health. Sequencing was performed on peripheral blood, taken on day 0 of AZD1222 vaccination. The V gene is TRBV4-2, the J gene TRBJ2-7, with 7 bases lining up with TRBD1. CDR3 residues: CASSQVVQYGTALYEQYF. The CDR3 DNA is TGTGCCAGCAGCCAAGTCGTTCAATATGGGACAGCACTCTACGAGCAGTACTTC.